The clone carrying this T cell receptor beta chain has only one observation. The table came from immunoSEQ multiplex PCR; TCRdb's copy has only in-frame clones and leaves some out. The table has 30,000 to 45,000 clones, around two thirds seen once. CDR1 and CDR2 from the germline V gene are SGHTA and FQGTGA. The CDR3 consists of 13 residues. The J segment lost 3 bases and the V segment lost 5 bases, leaving 3 bases of the junction unmatched. The sample is drawn from a study of OX40 agonist ivuxolimab in advanced cancers. Study-wide background: The patients received ivuxolimab by intravenous route every 2 weeks at 0.01 to 10 mg/kg.

This chain links TRBV7-3 with TRBJ2-5, with 7 bases that match TRBD1. The receptor comes from an adult with an advanced solid tumor such as melanoma, head and neck, liver or kidney cancer. This sample comprised CD4+ or CD8+ T cells sorted from blood, obtained in a trial of the OX40 agonist ivuxolimab. The CDR3 here is CASSQGTEETQYF. The CDR3 DNA sequence: TGTGCCAGCAGCCAGGGGACAGAAGAGACCCAGTACTTC.